These 30 T cell receptor beta chains were all obtained from the same sample, sequenced in a study of cytomegalovirus exposure and HLA in healthy donors. Amplification used 60 Vbeta primers and 13 Jbeta primers. Here immunoSEQ multiplex PCR was the method, and the copy in TCRdb shows in-frame clones only, minus some. Here the sample spans about 130,000 clones, 60% to 85% being singletons. Material: PBMCs. The source of these receptors is a man aged 30-40 years in good health and CMV-seronegative.

This clone was seen more than once but under ten times. V usage is TRBV5-8 and J usage is TRBJ2-2; 8 nucleotides match TRBD1. The V gene's germline CDR1 is SGHTS and CDR2 YDEGEE. The CDR3 is 16 residues long. Losses at the gene ends were 4 bases for V and 5 bases for J; bases not matched to a gene: 10. DNA of the CDR3: TGTGCCAGCAGCATCTATTGGACAGGGTCAACCGGGGAGCTGTTTTTT. Translating gives CASSIYWTGSTGELFF.

The table lists this clone with a few counts. The chain has TRBV18 and TRBJ2-7; tentative D call: TRBD1 (6 bases). This CDR3 has 15 residues. Trimming cost V 3 bases and J 0 bases, with 12 bases left between them. Germline V gene lookup returns CDR1 KGHSH and CDR2 LQKENI. CDR3: CASSPRTVDSYEQYF. CDR3 nucleotides: TGTGCCAGCTCACCCCGGACAGTGGACTCCTACGAGCAGTACTTC.

This clone was observed a handful of times. This chain uses TRBV2 with TRBJ2-5; a possible D gene is TRBD2 (6 bases). The CDR3 length is 15 residues. CDR1 is SNHLY, CDR2 FYNNEI, per germline. V lost 3 bases and J 2 bases, leaving 13 bases between the germline ends. As DNA, the CDR3 is TGTGCCAGCAGTGAGGGCGGGGCCCAACAAGAGACCCAGTACTTC. Its protein product is CASSEGGAQQETQYF.

The chain employs TRBV2 and TRBJ1-5, with D uncertain. The CDR3 is 13 amino acids. Trimming stripped 7 bases from V and 2 bases from J, with 9 bases between. Germline CDR1 reads SNHLY; CDR2 reads FYNNEI. For the CDR3, the DNA is TGTGCCAGCATGCTGCAGGGCAATCAGCCCCAGCATTTT. Protein: CASMLQGNQPQHF.

The genes are TRBV15 and TRBJ1-2; TRBD1 agrees at 7 bases. The CDR3 contains 17 residues. Germline lookup yields CDR1 LNHNV and CDR2 YYDKDF (reference sequence). V shed 0 bases, J shed 4 bases, and the junction held 11 bases outside the gene matches. CDR3 DNA sequence: TGTGCCACCAGCAGAGATCCAGGGACAGTTCAATTCTATGGCTACACCTTC. Amino acids: CATSRDPGTVQFYGYTF.

This clone appeared a single time. The chain is built from TRBV6-5 and TRBJ2-1, with TRBD2 as a possible D gene (6 bases). V was clipped by 0 bases and J by 9 bases, with 12 bases between them. The CDR3 is 14 residues long. Germline V gene data show CDR1 as MNHEY and CDR2 as SVGAGI. CDR3 nucleotide sequence: TGTGCCAGCAGTTACTCGAAACTAGCTATTGAGCAGTTCTTC. Translated: CASSYSKLAIEQFF.

The genes are TRBV27 and TRBJ1-1; TRBD1 is a possible D gene (5 bases). The V end was cut by 6 bases, the J end by 3 bases, with 14 bases between. From germline, CDR1 is MNHEY and CDR2 SMNVEV (reference sequence). CDR3 size: 14 residues. CDR3 sequence reads: CASRPIDRYTEAFF. The CDR3 nucleotides read TGTGCCAGCAGACCCATTGACAGATACACTGAAGCTTTCTTT.

The chain recombines TRBV6-5 with TRBJ2-7; weak D call: TRBD2 (7 bases). CDR1 is MNHEY and CDR2 is SVGAGI in the germline V gene. This CDR3 region has 15 residues. Trimming stripped 2 bases from V and 7 bases from J, with 18 bases between. CDR3 nucleotides: TGTGCCAGCAGTTACCAGGGCGGGGGCGCGGGGGAGCAGTACTTC. It translates to CASSYQGGGAGEQYF.

The CDR3 DNA reads as TGTGCCAGCAGTTTACAACAGGGCCCCAACGAAGCTTTCTTT. Amino acids: CASSLQQGPNEAFF. The V and J genes are TRBV27 and TRBJ1-1; D perhaps matches TRBD1 (6 bases). This CDR3 has 14 amino acids. V lost 2 bases to trimming and J lost 8 bases, with 15 bases between them. Germline V CDR1 and CDR2: MNHEY, SMNVEV (reference sequence).

The chain recombines TRBV12-2 with TRBJ1-5; the tabulated D call, TRBD1, remains unverified against the DNA. TRBV12-2 is listed as a pseudogene. The CDR3 consists of 17 residues. In DNA, the CDR3 is TGTGCAAGTCGCCCCTCGGCAAGGACAGGGAAGAATCAGCCCCAGCATTTT. Its protein product is CASRPSARTGKNQPQHF.

The CDR3 DNA reads TGTGCCTGGAACGGGGGGGACTACGAGCAGTACTTC. Translation gives CAWNGGDYEQYF. This chain joins TRBV30 and TRBJ2-7, with TRBD2 matching over 8 bases. The CDR3 loop spans 12 amino acids. The junction had 2 bases not matched to a gene; V was cut back by 4 bases and J by 3 bases. CDR1 is GTSNPN, CDR2 SVGIG, per germline (reference sequence).

The CDR3 sequence: CASRALRVPLHF. DNA of the CDR3: TGTGCCAGCAGAGCCCTCAGGGTACCCCTCCACTTT. This sequence joins TRBV28 and TRBJ1-6; possibly TRBD1 for D (5 bases). The V end lost 6 bases, the J end lost 12 bases, and 12 bases lay between the germline ends. This CDR3 has 12 residues. Germline-derived CDR1 and CDR2 are MDHEN and SYDVKM.

The chain has TRBV9 and TRBJ1-4, with TRBD1 as a possible D gene (5 bases). Trimming took 4 bases from V and 8 from J, leaving 9 bases between them. This CDR3 comprises 12 residues. Germline V lookup: CDR1 SGDLS, CDR2 YYNGEE. For the CDR3, the DNA is TGTGCCAGCAGCTTGGGGGGGGAAAAACTGTTTTTT. The encoded protein is CASSLGGEKLFF.

V usage is TRBV4-3 and J usage is TRBJ2-2, with D perhaps TRBD1 (6 bases). Deletions cut 3 bases from V and 0 bases from J, with 11 bases between. Germline-derived CDR1 and CDR2 are LGHNA and YSLEER. CDR3 size: 16 residues. CDR3 sequence: CASSQEYRANTGELFF. The CDR3 DNA follows: TGCGCCAGCAGCCAGGAATACAGGGCGAACACCGGGGAGCTGTTTTTT.

The chain carries TRBV6-5 and TRBJ2-1; D is ambiguous. The ends were cut back, 7 bases at V and 4 bases at J, with 14 bases in the middle. CDR3 length: 14 amino acids. Germline assignment: CDR1 MNHEY and CDR2 SVGAGI. Here the CDR3 reads CASTKGGPYNEQFF. As DNA, the CDR3 is TGTGCCAGCACTAAAGGTGGGCCGTACAATGAGCAGTTCTTC.

This clone was picked up a small number of times. The chain uses TRBV27 and TRBJ1-2, with 10 positions matching TRBD1. The CDR3 sequence is 16 residues long. In germline, CDR1 is MNHEY, CDR2 SMNVEV (reference sequence). The V segment lost 7 bases and the J segment 8 bases; nucleotides outside the gene matches: 16. The CDR3 loop is CASTTLDRGWRSGYTF. The CDR3 nucleotides read TGTGCCAGCACAACTCTGGACAGGGGGTGGAGGTCGGGCTACACCTTC.

This chain joins TRBV5-8 and TRBJ1-2, with D perhaps matching TRBD1 (6 bases). The CDR3 extends over 14 amino acids. The V gene lost 0 bases and the J gene lost 5 bases, with 11 bases spanning the gap. Looked up from germline, CDR1 is SGHTS and CDR2 is YDEGEE. CDR3 nucleotide sequence: TGTGCCAGCAGCTTGGGAGGGGGAGCGTATGGCTACACCTTC. Encoded protein: CASSLGGGAYGYTF.

The chain has TRBV2 and TRBJ1-5, with a possible D match to TRBD1 (6 bases). There are 13 residues in the CDR3. CDR1 is SNHLY and CDR2 is FYNNEI in the germline V gene. Trimming removed 7 bases at V and 3 bases at J, with 10 bases between. CDR3 sequence: CASIRDTNQPQHF. CDR3 in DNA: TGTGCCAGCATCCGGGACACCAATCAGCCCCAGCATTTT. The full variable domain, completed using reference TRBV2 and TRBJ1-5, is EPEVTQTPSHQVTQMGQEVILRCVPISNHLYFYWYRQILGQKVEFLVSFYNNEISEKSEIFDDQFSVERPDGSNFTLKIRSTKLEDSAMYFCASIRDTNQPQHFGDGTRLSIL.

This clone occurred a few times. This chain links TRBV28 with TRBJ2-7; a weak D match, TRBD2 (6 bases). V was trimmed by 8 bases and J by 9 bases, leaving 17 bases between them. The length of the CDR3 is 12 residues. Per germline, CDR1 MDHEN and CDR2 SYDVKM. Here the CDR3 reads CASFEEGSAQYF. CDR3 nucleotide sequence: TGTGCCAGCTTCGAGGAGGGCTCAGCGCAGTACTTC.

The rearrangement uses TRBV30 and TRBJ2-1; TRBD1 agrees at 10 bases. This CDR3 has 17 residues. J gave up 7 bases and V 3 bases, and 15 bases lay outside the gene matches. Germline loops: CDR1 GTSNPN, CDR2 SVGIG (reference sequence). The CDR3: CAWRARRGTGARNEQFF. CDR3 DNA sequence: TGTGCCTGGAGGGCAAGACGTGGGACAGGGGCTAGAAATGAGCAGTTCTTC.

Worth noting for this clone: A read error may produce the germline difference seen at one junction end. The chain links TRBV7-7 to TRBJ2-5, with no clear D. Germline V gene sequence: CDR1 SSHAT, CDR2 FNYEAQ (reference sequence). The CDR3 totals 13 residues. This CDR3 is CASSLYRQETQYF. The CDR3 DNA reads TGTGCTAGCAGCTTATATAGACAAGAGACCCAGTACTTC.

V is TRBV6-5 and J is TRBJ2-3; 10 bases line up with TRBD1. This CDR3 is 12 amino acids long. Germline CDR1 is MNHEY and CDR2 is SVGAGI. V lost 5 bases to trimming and J lost 10 bases; unmatched junction nucleotides: 3. The CDR3 coding sequence is TGTGCCAGCAGTGACAGGGGGCGTTCGCAGTATTTT. Translation gives CASSDRGRSQYF.

About this clone: As the CDR3 is not closed by the conserved phenylalanine or tryptophan, this likely results from a read error. This chain links TRBV5-6 with TRBJ1-5, with D perhaps TRBD1 (6 bases). V was clipped by 4 bases and J by 0 bases, with 14 bases between them. The CDR3 spans 16 residues. From germline, CDR1 is SGHDT and CDR2 YYEEEE. The CDR3 nucleotides are TGTGCCAGCAGCGCCTGGACAGCTTATAGCAATCAGCCCCAGCATGTT. Translating gives CASSAWTAYSNQPQHV.

The chain is built from TRBV7-8 and TRBJ1-4; a possible D gene is TRBD1 (6 bases). Germline lookup yields CDR1 SGHVS and CDR2 FQNEAQ. The V end lost 5 bases, the J end lost 13 bases, and 20 bases lay between the germline ends. The CDR3 is 14 amino acids. In nucleotides, the CDR3 is TGTGCCAGCAGCACCCCCCTTTTTGGGGGCGGACTGTTTTTT. This sequence encodes CASSTPLFGGGLFF.

CDR3 sequence reads: CASSLEEGLWQPQHF. The CDR3 DNA reads TGTGCCAGCAGCTTAGAGGAGGGACTTTGGCAGCCCCAGCATTTT. V gene TRBV7-2 combines with J gene TRBJ1-5; possible D gene TRBD1, 5 bases. Germline V gives CDR1 SGHTA, CDR2 FQGNSA. Trimming took off 1 base at V and 7 bases at J, with 14 bases between the two ends. This CDR3 region has 15 residues.

The chain recombines TRBV7-2 with TRBJ1-1; D possibly corresponds to TRBD1 (5 bases). Trimming cost V 5 bases and J 3 bases, with 10 bases left between them. CDR1 and CDR2 from the germline V gene are SGHTA and FQGNSA. The CDR3 loop spans 13 amino acids. Here the CDR3 reads CASSPTVYTEAFF. CDR3 bases: TGTGCCAGCAGCCCGACAGTTTACACTGAAGCTTTCTTT.

For this clone: The junction and the germline gene differ at one end; a read error may be behind it. The chain recombines TRBV7-7 with TRBJ2-5; 8 bases are shared with TRBD2. The CDR3 extends over 15 amino acids. The V gene's germline CDR1 is SSHAT and CDR2 FNYEAQ (reference sequence). CDR3 sequence reads: CASSFRGGAGETQYF. The DNA for the CDR3 is TGTGCTAGCAGCTTCCGGGGGGGCGCGGGAGAGACCCAGTACTTC. Full variable domain (remainder filled in from reference TRBV7-7 and TRBJ2-5): GAGVSQSPRYKVTKRGQDVTLRCDPISSHATLYWYQQALGQGPEFLTYFNYEAQPDKSGLPSDRFSAERPEGSISTLTIQRTEQRDSAMYRCASSFRGGAGETQYFGPGTRLLVL.

The chain is built from TRBV19 and TRBJ1-1; D might be TRBD1 (5 bases). V gave up 3 bases and J gave up 5 bases, with 13 bases separating them. In germline, CDR1 is LNHDA, CDR2 SQIVND (reference sequence). This CDR3 spans 14 amino acids. The CDR3 region is CASSIGRDRTEAFF. For the CDR3, the DNA is TGTGCCAGTAGTATCGGGAGGGACCGGACTGAAGCTTTCTTT.

The chain joins TRBV6-5 to TRBJ2-3; TRBD2 aligns across 8 bases. Trimming took 4 bases from V and 5 from J; bases not matched to a gene: 8. Germline CDR1 is MNHEY and CDR2 is SVGAGI. There are 15 residues in the CDR3. The CDR3 DNA follows: TGTGCCAGCAGTTCCCTACTAGCGGCAATAGATACGCAGTATTTT. This translates into CASSSLLAAIDTQYF.

The chain employs TRBV11-3 and TRBJ2-2, with D hard to call. Germline V gene sequence: CDR1 SGHNT, CDR2 YENEEA. The CDR3 length is 14 residues. Trimming removed 2 bases at V and 6 bases at J, with 10 bases between. The CDR3 sequence: CASSLRVDSGELFF. The CDR3, as DNA: TGTGCCAGCAGCTTACGGGTAGATTCCGGGGAGCTGTTTTTT.